This TCR beta chain was recovered during a study of identical twins. TCRdb re-derived calls from the 5' RACE reads in MiXCR, one entry per CDR3 protein. The sample has about 890,000 distinct CDR3 sequences, about 12% seen once. CDR3 length: 13 residues. V lost 0 bases to trimming and J lost 6 bases, with 8 bases between them. CDR1 and CDR2 (germline): SGHAT, FQNNGV. Concerning this clonotype itself: Antigen: not known.

The study's findings and limits: Among monozygotic twins, out-of-frame TCR alpha sharing exceeded what models predicted.

This sample also belongs to another study, concerning yellow fever vaccine responses in identical twins. That paper adds: Reportedly, twins showed a vaccine T cell response that looked partly convergent and partly personalized.

This TCR came from a woman between 18 and 29 years old in good health. Material: PBMCs. The chain couples TRBV11-2 to TRBJ2-5; D is uncertain. The CDR3 nucleotides read TGTGCCAGCAGCTTAGATAGTCGAAAGACCCAGTACTTC. This sequence encodes CASSLDSRKTQYF.